This T cell receptor beta chain was profiled in a study of blood T cell repertoires in COVID-19. In the study overall: Acute and convalescent COVID-19 samples came from the United States, Italy and Spain.

Source study methods: Reference gene primer amplification yielded estimated nucleated cell counts. TCRdb's table, derived via immunoSEQ multiplex PCR, lists solely in-frame clones and lacks some. Clone size and the V and J calls come from that table; the DNA yielded D and trimming. The data hold 140,000 or so clones, with 90% observed a single time. Sequencing was performed on peripheral blood. This receptor was identified in an elderly woman with acute or convalescent COVID-19.

DNA of the CDR3: TGTGCCAGCAGTTACCGGACACCTCAAGAGACCCAGTACTTC. Its translation: CASSYRTPQETQYF. The chain uses TRBV6-6 and TRBJ2-5, with a tentative D call TRBD1 (5 bases). CDR1 MNHNY and CDR2 SVGAGI come from the germline V gene (reference sequence). The CDR3 spans 14 residues. V gave up 2 bases and J gave up 2 bases, with 9 bases separating them.